These T cell receptor beta chains were read from a single sample in a study of blood T cell repertoires in COVID-19. The method was immunoSEQ multiplex PCR; TCRdb's version includes in-frame clones alone and lacks a portion of them. The data hold fewer than 250,000 clones, with around 89% observed a single time. The specimen was peripheral blood. The receptors were sampled from a human donor in a cohort sampled during active COVID-19. Each CDR3 is given with its conserved first and last residue. A D gene is named only where the DNA matches it firmly. The size of a clone is reported for some rows only, either as once, few or many, or as a class for expanded clones.

v_gene: TRBV10-3
d_gene: NA
abundance: NA
j_gene: TRBJ2-1
CDR3aa: CAISDNNEQFF
CDR3nt: TGTGCCATCAGTGACAACAATGAGCAGTTCTTC

v_gene: TRBV24-1
d_gene: NA
abundance: NA
j_gene: TRBJ2-2
CDR3aa: CATSDPDTDTGELFF
CDR3nt: TGTGCCACCAGTGACCCGGACACCGACACCGGGGAGCTGTTTTTT

v_gene: TRBV12-3/TRBV12-4
d_gene: NA
abundance: NA
j_gene: TRBJ1-1
CDR3aa: CASSWSSTEAFF
CDR3nt: TGTGCCAGCAGCTGGTCGAGCACTGAAGCTTTCTTT

v_gene: TRBV11-2
d_gene: TRBD1
abundance: NA
j_gene: TRBJ2-1
CDR3aa: CASSTRTGSSSYNEQFF
CDR3nt: TGTGCCAGCAGCACACGGACAGGGTCTAGCTCCTACAATGAGCAGTTCTTC

v_gene: TRBV5-4
d_gene: NA
abundance: NA
j_gene: TRBJ1-2
CDR3aa: CASSSDEGYYGYTF
CDR3nt: TGTGCCAGCAGCTCGGACGAGGGTTACTATGGCTACACCTTC

v_gene: TRBV5-4
d_gene: TRBD2
abundance: NA
j_gene: TRBJ2-7
CDR3aa: CASSLIVSGLAGNYEQYF
CDR3nt: TGTGCCAGCAGCTTGATTGTATCTGGACTAGCGGGAAACTACGAGCAGTACTTC

v_gene: TRBV5-1
d_gene: TRBD1
abundance: NA
j_gene: TRBJ2-3
CDR3aa: CASKWTGWEESTDTQYF
CDR3nt: TGCGCCAGCAAGTGGACAGGGTGGGAGGAGAGCACAGATACGCAGTATTTT

v_gene: TRBV19
d_gene: TRBD2
abundance: once
j_gene: TRBJ2-5
CDR3aa: CASSALAGWGETQYF
CDR3nt: TGTGCCAGTAGTGCGTTAGCGGGGTGGGGGGAGACCCAGTACTTC

v_gene: TRBV7-2
d_gene: NA
abundance: once
j_gene: TRBJ2-7
CDR3aa: CASSLGGASYEQYF
CDR3nt: TGTGCCAGCAGCTTAGGCGGGGCATCCTACGAGCAGTACTTC

v_gene: TRBV7-8
d_gene: TRBD1
abundance: NA
j_gene: TRBJ1-2
CDR3aa: CASSRGGLGGRGPKVGGYTF
CDR3nt: TGTGCCAGCAGCCGAGGGGGGCTGGGAGGCAGGGGGCCTAAGGTCGGTGGCTACACCTTC

v_gene: TRBV3-1/TRBV3-2
d_gene: NA
abundance: NA
j_gene: TRBJ1-4
CDR3aa: CASSQETTAATNEKLFF
CDR3nt: TGTGCCAGCAGCCAAGAAACGACAGCTGCAACTAATGAAAAACTGTTTTTT

v_gene: TRBV28
d_gene: TRBD2
abundance: NA
j_gene: TRBJ2-7
CDR3aa: CASTAGGGSYEQYF
CDR3nt: TGTGCCAGCACGGCTGGGGGGGGCTCCTACGAGCAGTACTTC

v_gene: TRBV7-2
d_gene: NA
abundance: NA
j_gene: TRBJ2-1
CDR3aa: CASSGHRNQGNEQFF
CDR3nt: TGTGCCAGCAGTGGACACAGAAACCAGGGCAATGAGCAGTTCTTC

v_gene: TRBV5-4
d_gene: TRBD2
abundance: NA
j_gene: TRBJ2-1
CDR3aa: CASSLVAGALGQQFF
CDR3nt: TGTGCCAGCAGCTTGGTAGCGGGAGCCCTCGGTCAGCAGTTCTTC

v_gene: TRBV6-1
d_gene: NA
abundance: NA
j_gene: TRBJ1-5
CDR3aa: CASSEAGAGQPQHF
CDR3nt: TGTGCCAGCAGTGAAGCAGGTGCGGGCCAGCCCCAGCATTTT

v_gene: TRBV5-4
d_gene: TRBD2
abundance: NA
j_gene: TRBJ2-7
CDR3aa: CASSLGLAGGNSYEQYF
CDR3nt: TGTGCCAGCAGTCTTGGACTAGCGGGCGGAAACTCCTACGAGCAGTACTTC

v_gene: TRBV12-3/TRBV12-4
d_gene: TRBD1
abundance: NA
j_gene: TRBJ1-2
CDR3aa: CASSPGQVYGYTF
CDR3nt: TGTGCCAGCAGCCCGGGACAGGTTTACGGCTACACCTTC

v_gene: TRBV5-1
d_gene: TRBD1
abundance: NA
j_gene: TRBJ2-1
CDR3aa: CASSLGDRVDEQFF
CDR3nt: TGCGCCAGCAGCTTGGGGGACAGGGTCGATGAGCAGTTCTTC

v_gene: TRBV9
d_gene: NA
abundance: NA
j_gene: TRBJ2-5
CDR3aa: CASSGTVRASETQYF
CDR3nt: TGTGCCAGCAGCGGGACAGTTAGGGCTTCGGAGACCCAGTACTTC

v_gene: TRBV25-1
d_gene: NA
abundance: NA
j_gene: TRBJ2-5
CDR3aa: CASSEFRAQPSGETQYF
CDR3nt: TGTGCCAGCAGTGAATTTCGAGCACAGCCTTCGGGGGAGACCCAGTACTTC

v_gene: TRBV13
d_gene: NA
abundance: NA
j_gene: TRBJ2-3
CDR3aa: CASSGAGISTDTQYF
CDR3nt: TGTGCCAGCAGTGGTGCGGGGATTAGCACAGATACGCAGTATTTT

v_gene: TRBV5-1
d_gene: NA
abundance: NA
j_gene: TRBJ2-7
CDR3aa: CASSLAAGLTIEEQYF
CDR3nt: TGCGCCAGCAGCTTGGCCGCAGGACTAACTATTGAAGAGCAGTACTTC

v_gene: TRBV27
d_gene: TRBD1
abundance: NA
j_gene: TRBJ2-7
CDR3aa: CASSFRDRGSEQYF
CDR3nt: TGTGCCAGCAGTTTCCGGGACAGGGGGTCCGAGCAGTACTTC

v_gene: TRBV7-8
d_gene: TRBD2
abundance: few
j_gene: TRBJ2-1
CDR3aa: CASSLGASGSSRYNEQFF
CDR3nt: TGTGCCAGCAGCTTAGGGGCTAGCGGGAGCTCTCGATACAATGAGCAGTTCTTC

v_gene: TRBV9
d_gene: NA
abundance: NA
j_gene: TRBJ1-4
CDR3aa: CASSPGGIGEKLFF
CDR3nt: TGTGCCAGCAGCCCGGGGGGGATTGGTGAAAAACTGTTTTTT

v_gene: TRBV3-1/TRBV3-2
d_gene: TRBD2
abundance: NA
j_gene: TRBJ2-1
CDR3aa: CASSQGGRRFF
CDR3nt: TGTGCCAGCAGCCAGGGCGGGAGAAGGTTCTTC

v_gene: TRBV7-9
d_gene: NA
abundance: NA
j_gene: TRBJ2-3
CDR3aa: CASSHGTGERDTQYF
CDR3nt: TGTGCCAGCAGCCACGGTACGGGGGAGAGGGATACGCAGTATTTT

v_gene: TRBV18
d_gene: TRBD1
abundance: NA
j_gene: TRBJ1-2
CDR3aa: CASSTGQMISYGYTF
CDR3nt: TGTGCCAGCTCAACGGGACAGATGATTAGCTATGGCTACACCTTC

v_gene: TRBV7-2
d_gene: NA
abundance: NA
j_gene: TRBJ2-2
CDR3aa: CASSPLPPGSNTGELFF
CDR3nt: TGTGCCAGCAGCCCCCTTCCCCCGGGGTCGAACACCGGGGAGCTGTTTTTT

v_gene: TRBV28
d_gene: NA
abundance: NA
j_gene: TRBJ1-1
CDR3aa: CASSQEAYNAFF
CDR3nt: TGTGCCAGCAGCCAAGAGGCCTATAACGCTTTCTTT

v_gene: TRBV2
d_gene: TRBD1
abundance: NA
j_gene: TRBJ1-6
CDR3aa: CASGQGTNSPLHF
CDR3nt: TGTGCCAGCGGACAGGGGACGAATTCACCCCTCCACTTT

v_gene: TRBV4-2
d_gene: NA
abundance: NA
j_gene: TRBJ2-7
CDR3aa: CASSQDNSGKIEQYF
CDR3nt: TGTGCCAGCAGCCAAGATAATAGCGGTAAGATCGAGCAGTACTTC

v_gene: TRBV29-1
d_gene: NA
abundance: NA
j_gene: TRBJ1-1
CDR3aa: CSVVVQRRNTEAFF
CDR3nt: TGCAGCGTAGTCGTACAGAGAAGAAACACTGAAGCTTTCTTT

v_gene: TRBV5-4
d_gene: TRBD1
abundance: NA
j_gene: TRBJ1-1
CDR3aa: CASSVGQGASMNTEAFF
CDR3nt: TGTGCCAGCAGCGTAGGACAGGGGGCCTCAATGAACACTGAAGCTTTCTTT

v_gene: TRBV11-2
d_gene: TRBD2
abundance: NA
j_gene: TRBJ2-1
CDR3aa: CASSLGQREPYNEQFF
CDR3nt: TGTGCCAGCAGCTTGGGTCAGCGGGAGCCCTACAATGAGCAGTTCTTC

v_gene: TRBV15
d_gene: TRBD2
abundance: NA
j_gene: TRBJ2-1
CDR3aa: CATSRSAGGRNYNEQFF
CDR3nt: TGTGCCACCAGCAGATCGGCCGGCGGGAGGAACTACAATGAGCAGTTCTTC

v_gene: TRBV19
d_gene: NA
abundance: NA
j_gene: TRBJ1-2
CDR3aa: CASSIQTGTRNGYTF
CDR3nt: TGTGCCAGTAGTATTCAAACCGGGACAAGAAATGGCTACACCTTC

v_gene: TRBV15
d_gene: TRBD1
abundance: NA
j_gene: TRBJ1-2
CDR3aa: CATSTGTGPYGYTF
CDR3nt: TGTGCCACCAGTACCGGGACAGGGCCCTATGGCTACACCTTC

v_gene: TRBV5-5
d_gene: NA
abundance: NA
j_gene: TRBJ2-5
CDR3aa: CASSLGAGYQETQYF
CDR3nt: TGTGCCAGCAGCTTAGGTGCGGGGTACCAAGAGACCCAGTACTTC

v_gene: TRBV11-2
d_gene: NA
abundance: NA
j_gene: TRBJ2-1
CDR3aa: CASSVSRGPYNEQFF
CDR3nt: TGTGCCAGCAGCGTTTCCCGCGGGCCCTACAATGAGCAGTTCTTC